A single sample is the source of the 32 T cell receptor beta chains below, sequenced in a study of T-cell memory formation after mild COVID-19. TCRdb re-called the 5' RACE reads through MiXCR, storing one row per CDR3 protein. The data show around 200,000 distinct CDR3 sequences, around 9.5% seen once. Sequenced sample: PBMCs or a T cell subset sorted from them (not recorded which). The receptors stem from a man younger than 35 who had mild COVID-19 (a few samples of this study predate the infection). Cell type and time point are not known.

The rearrangement links TRBV6-2 or TRBV6-3 to TRBJ1-5; 9 positions agree with TRBD1. After removal of 8 bases from V and 6 bases from J, the junction contained 8 bases not matched to a gene. The germline V gene encodes CDR1 MNHEY and CDR2 SVGEGT. This CDR3 is built from 14 residues. The CDR3 spells CASHRDRVSQPQHF. The CDR3 DNA sequence: TGTGCCAGCCACCGGGACAGGGTGAGTCAGCCCCAGCATTTT.

The chain carries TRBV5-1 and TRBJ2-2; TRBD2 is a possible D gene (6 bases). V dropped 6 bases and J dropped 3 bases, with 9 bases sitting between them. This CDR3 region has 13 residues. Germline values: CDR1 SGHRS, CDR2 YFSETQ. CDR3 residues: CASIPGDTGELFF. The CDR3 region has the DNA TGCGCCAGCATCCCGGGGGACACCGGGGAGCTGTTTTTT.

This clonotype has a count of ten or more. V usage is TRBV4-1 and J usage is TRBJ1-1; tentatively, D is TRBD1 (5 bases). The germline gives CDR1 MGHRA, CDR2 YSYEKL. The CDR3 runs to 14 residues. Deletions cut 0 bases from V and 5 bases from J, with 10 bases between. CDR3 loop: CASSQEWGETEAFF. CDR3 DNA sequence: TGCGCCAGCAGCCAAGAATGGGGGGAGACTGAAGCTTTCTTT.

This clonotype has only one observation. It may be a read error: a sequence one base away is much more abundant. This chain joins TRBV5-1 and TRBJ2-3; maybe TRBD2 (6 bases). The V gene's germline CDR1 is SGHRS and CDR2 YFSETQ. Deletions cut 6 bases from V and 4 bases from J, with 18 bases between. CDR3 length: 15 residues. The CDR3 spells CASTLMEGPADTQYF. In DNA form, the CDR3 reads TGCGCCAGCACCCTGATGGAGGGTCCGGCAGATACGCAGTATTTT.

This clonotype was observed a few times. In DNA form, the CDR3 reads TGTGCCAGCTCGTGGGGGTCTAGCACAGATACGCAGTATTTT. This encodes CASSWGSSTDTQYF. This chain joins TRBV6-1 and TRBJ2-3, with D perhaps given as TRBD1 or TRBD2 (5 bases each). V was clipped by 8 bases and J by 0 bases, with 12 bases between them. This CDR3 is built from 14 residues. CDR1 is MNHNS and CDR2 is SASEGT in the germline V gene.

The rearrangement links TRBV11-2 to TRBJ2-7; 10 nucleotides agree with TRBD2. Trimming cost V 3 bases and J 6 bases; bases outside gene matches: 8. The CDR3 spans 15 residues. The germline V gene encodes CDR1 SGHAT and CDR2 FQNNGV. For the CDR3, the DNA is TGTGCCAGCAGCTTTGGACTAGCGGCGGTCGCCGAGCAGTACTTC. Translating it yields CASSFGLAAVAEQYF. Looking up the rest from reference TRBV11-2 and TRBJ2-7 gives the full variable domain: EAGVAQSPRYKIIEKRQSVAFWCNPISGHATLYWYQQILGQGPKLLIQFQNNGVVDDSQLPKDRFSAERLKGVDSTLKIQPAKLEDSAVYLCASSFGLAAVAEQYFGPGTRLTVT.

The V and J genes are TRBV5-1 and TRBJ1-2, with D possibly matching TRBD1 (5 bases). The CDR3 runs 12 residues. Trimming stripped 0 bases from V and 10 bases from J, with 10 bases between. Germline values: CDR1 SGHRS, CDR2 YFSETQ. This CDR3 reads CASSLVPGHYTF. As DNA, the CDR3 is TGCGCCAGCAGCTTGGTGCCGGGGCACTACACCTTC.

The CDR3 nucleotides read TGTGCCAGCAGCCCAAGAGCTTCGGAGACCCAGTACTTC. Translating it yields CASSPRASETQYF. This rearrangement joins TRBV11-2 to TRBJ2-5; D gene ambiguous. This CDR3 comprises 13 residues. The germline V gene has CDR1 SGHAT and CDR2 FQNNGV. The ends were cut back, 5 bases at V and 5 bases at J, with 12 bases in the middle.

The sample holds a few counts of this clonotype. The rearrangement uses TRBV18 and TRBJ1-2; possibly TRBD1 for D (6 bases). The V gene lost 2 bases and the J gene lost 5 bases, with 18 bases spanning the gap. The CDR3 is 16 amino acids. Germline loops: CDR1 KGHSH, CDR2 LQKENI. The CDR3, as DNA: TGTGCCAGCTCACCAATCCCCCCAGGGGCCGTGTATGGCTACACCTTC. It codes for CASSPIPPGAVYGYTF.

This chain uses TRBV5-1 with TRBJ2-1; maybe TRBD2 (5 bases). The CDR3 runs to 13 residues. Germline V CDR1 and CDR2: SGHRS, YFSETQ. The germline V and J ends were trimmed by 0 bases and 7 bases, with 8 bases remaining between them. In DNA, the CDR3 is TGCGCCAGCAGCTTGGCCCGGGAAAATGAGCAGTTCTTC. Translated, it gives CASSLARENEQFF. The whole variable domain, filled in from reference TRBV5-1 and TRBJ2-1, reads KAGVTQTPRYLIKTRGQQVTLSCSPISGHRSVSWYQQTPGQGLQFLFEYFSETQRNKGNFPGRFSGRQFSNSRSEMNVSTLELGDSALYLCASSLARENEQFFGPGTRLTVL.

This clonotype was seen only a few times. The CDR3 DNA sequence: TGTGCCAGCAGGTTCACAGGGGTGTCCGGGGAGCTGTTTTTT. Amino acids: CASRFTGVSGELFF. The chain is built from TRBV2 and TRBJ2-2; 7 bases agree with TRBD1. The germline V gene has CDR1 SNHLY and CDR2 FYNNEI. The CDR3 covers 14 residues. With V trimmed by 6 bases and J by 6 bases, 7 bases remained unmatched.

This chain connects TRBV6-1 to TRBJ2-5, with no clear D. The CDR3 is 13 amino acids. V was shortened by 8 bases and J by 0 bases, with 10 bases between the two germline ends. Germline assignment: CDR1 MNHNS and CDR2 SASEGT. Written as DNA, the CDR3 is TGTGCCAGCCTAGACCCGTACCAAGAGACCCAGTACTTC. Amino acid sequence: CASLDPYQETQYF.

This clonotype was seen a handful of times. This chain uses TRBV20-1 with TRBJ2-2; 8 nucleotides agree with TRBD1. The ends lost 6 bases at V and 2 bases at J; junction bases unmatched: 5. This CDR3 is built from 14 residues. From germline, CDR1 is DFQATT and CDR2 SNEGSKA (reference sequence). The CDR3 nucleotides read TGCAGTGCGGGGGACAGGATAAACACCGGGGAGCTGTTTTTT. It is translated as CSAGDRINTGELFF.

This clonotype was seen many times. V and J are TRBV2 and TRBJ2-2; the D is unclear. Trimming pared 6 bases from V and 0 bases from J, leaving 8 bases between. The length of the CDR3 is 14 residues. CDR1 SNHLY and CDR2 FYNNEI come from the germline V gene. The CDR3 DNA follows: TGTGCCAGCAGGGCAGAACCGAACACCGGGGAGCTGTTTTTT. Translating gives CASRAEPNTGELFF.

This clonotype came up a few times. This chain uses TRBV7-2 with TRBJ2-2, with TRBD2 as a possible D gene (6 bases). Deletions cut 3 bases from V and 8 bases from J, with 13 bases between. Germline V gives CDR1 SGHTA, CDR2 FQGNSA. This CDR3 spans 14 amino acids. The CDR3 nucleotides read TGTGCCAGCAGCTTCGGGACTTCCTCAGGGGAGCTGTTTTTT. This gives the protein CASSFGTSSGELFF.

This clonotype was seen a handful of times. The rearrangement links TRBV7-6 to TRBJ1-5, with D uncertain. Germline V gene lookup returns CDR1 SGHVS and CDR2 FNYEAQ. The CDR3 length is 13 residues. V gave up 3 bases and J gave up 5 bases, with 8 bases separating them. Here the CDR3 reads CASSFTDDQPQHF. Written as DNA, the CDR3 is TGTGCCAGCAGCTTTACTGACGATCAGCCCCAGCATTTT. The full variable domain, rest sourced from reference TRBV7-6 and TRBJ1-5, is GAGVSQSPRYKVTKRGQDVALRCDPISGHVSLYWYRQALGQGPEFLTYFNYEAQQDKSGLPNDRFSAERPEGSISTLTIQRTEQRDSAMYRCASSFTDDQPQHFGDGTRLSIL.

About this clonotype itself: This may be a read error: a much more frequent sequence differs by one nucleotide. The chain has TRBV6-5 and TRBJ2-7; 10 positions agree with TRBD2. CDR1 MNHEY and CDR2 SVGAGI come from the germline V gene. The CDR3 loop spans 15 amino acids. V lost 2 bases and J lost 3; bases outside the gene matches: 4. The CDR3 protein is CASSYMPSGGYEQYF. DNA for the CDR3: TGTGCCAGCAGTTACATGCCTAGCGGGGGCTACGAGCAGTACTTC.

The rearrangement links TRBV6-2 or TRBV6-3 to TRBJ2-3, with D maybe TRBD1 (5 bases). The V gene's germline CDR1 is MNHEY and CDR2 SVGEGT. The CDR3 is made up of 11 amino acids. V was trimmed by 5 bases and J by 14 bases, leaving 14 bases between them. The CDR3 DNA is TGTGCCAGCAGTCAGGGCGTCGACAGGTATTTT. This gives the protein CASSQGVDRYF.

This clonotype is deemed medium-sized. The CDR3 region has the DNA TGTGCCAGCAGGCCACAGGGAAAAGAGACCCAGTACTTC. This translates into CASRPQGKETQYF. This chain joins TRBV28 and TRBJ2-5; D might be TRBD1 (6 bases). The CDR3 covers 13 residues. V gave up 6 bases and J gave up 3 bases, with 11 bases separating them. Germline V lookup: CDR1 MDHEN, CDR2 SYDVKM.

This clonotype was counted only a few times. The V and J genes are TRBV18 and TRBJ2-3; TRBD1 agrees at 7 bases. The CDR3 runs 13 residues. Germline V gives CDR1 KGHSH, CDR2 LQKENI. Losses at the gene ends were 4 bases for V and 5 bases for J; bases not matched to a gene: 3. The CDR3 spells CASSRQGEDTQYF. CDR3 in DNA: TGTGCCAGCTCACGTCAGGGGGAAGATACGCAGTATTTT.

The table lists this clonotype with a few counts. The chain employs TRBV6-5 and TRBJ1-1; D may be TRBD1 (5 bases). Germline V gene sequence: CDR1 MNHEY, CDR2 SVGAGI. CDR3 length: 15 amino acids. Trimming removed 2 bases at V and 0 bases at J, with 10 bases between. The CDR3 spells CASSYGAGVNTEAFF. In nucleotides, the CDR3 is TGTGCCAGCAGTTACGGGGCAGGAGTGAACACTGAAGCTTTCTTT.

The chain recombines TRBV4-1 with TRBJ1-3; unclear D gene. This CDR3 is 16 amino acids long. Looked up from germline, CDR1 is MGHRA and CDR2 is YSYEKL. The germline V and J ends were trimmed by 2 bases and 0 bases, with 11 bases remaining between them. The chain's CDR3 is CASSQPTRSSGNTIYF. The CDR3 coding sequence is TGCGCCAGCAGCCAACCAACCAGGAGCTCTGGAAACACCATATATTTT.

The genes are TRBV7-2 and TRBJ1-6, with 7 positions matching TRBD1. The junction had 11 bases not matched to a gene; V was cut back by 8 bases and J by 4 bases. The CDR3 consists of 16 residues. In germline, CDR1 is SGHTA, CDR2 FQGNSA. The CDR3 protein is CASRRRGLGYNSPLHF. For the CDR3, the DNA is TGTGCCAGCCGGAGGAGGGGGCTAGGGTATAATTCACCCCTCCACTTT.

This clonotype was picked up a small number of times. J is TRBJ2-7 and V is TRBV6-6; 7 bases are shared with TRBD1. Germline CDR1 MNHNY, CDR2 SVGAGI (reference sequence). J was trimmed by 2 bases and V by 2 bases; bases with no gene match: 6. This CDR3 region has 15 residues. The CDR3 sequence is CASSYRGQQPYEQYV. For the CDR3, the DNA is TGTGCCAGCAGTTACAGGGGACAGCAGCCCTACGAGCAGTACGTC.

The V call is TRBV10-3, the J call TRBJ1-1, with a weak D call TRBD1 (5 bases). Germline CDR1 is ENHRY and CDR2 is SYGVKD. V shed 4 bases and J shed 4 bases, with 22 bases lying between them. The CDR3 is made up of 17 amino acids. This CDR3 is CAISGGEAGRGSTEAFF. The CDR3 nucleotides read TGTGCCATCAGTGGGGGGGAGGCTGGGCGCGGGAGCACTGAAGCTTTCTTT.

This clonotype has at least ten counts. This rearrangement joins TRBV20-1 to TRBJ1-6, with D possibly TRBD1 on 6 matching bases. Germline lookup yields CDR1 DFQATT and CDR2 SNEGSKA (reference sequence). The CDR3 has 14 residues. V shed 3 bases and J shed 9 bases, with 15 bases lying between them. CDR3 amino acids: CSASPGGGGSPLHF. Written as DNA, the CDR3 is TGCAGTGCTAGTCCCGGGGGCGGCGGTTCACCCCTCCACTTT.

This rearrangement joins TRBV6-2 or TRBV6-3 to TRBJ2-7; D is possibly TRBD2 (5 bases). The CDR3 consists of 12 residues. The V gene lost 5 bases and the J gene lost 4 bases, with 9 bases spanning the gap. From germline, CDR1 is MNHEY and CDR2 SVGEGT. The CDR3, as DNA: TGTGCCAGCAGTGGGAGAGGTTACGAGCAGTACGTC. Its protein is CASSGRGYEQYV.

This clonotype has at least ten counts. This sequence joins TRBV7-2 and TRBJ2-3; no firm D call. CDR1 and CDR2 from the germline V gene are SGHTA and FQGNSA. Trimming took 6 bases from V and 4 from J, leaving 8 bases between them. This CDR3 comprises 12 residues. The CDR3 sequence is CASRPQADTQYF. Here the CDR3 DNA reads TGTGCCAGCAGGCCTCAAGCAGATACGCAGTATTTT.

This chain connects TRBV12-3 or TRBV12-4 to TRBJ1-2, with 9 bases lining up with TRBD1. V shed 6 bases and J 2 bases; nucleotides not matched to a gene: 7. The CDR3 runs 15 residues. This chain's CDR3 is CASRHRTGANYGYTF. The CDR3 DNA is TGTGCCAGCAGACACCGGACAGGGGCCAACTATGGCTACACCTTC.

This clonotype has at least ten counts. The chain couples TRBV6-6 to TRBJ2-3, with TRBD2 as a possible D gene (6 bases). Germline CDR1 MNHNY, CDR2 SVGAGI (reference sequence). This CDR3 contains 16 residues. The ends were cut back, 5 bases at V and 11 bases at J, with 26 bases in the middle. In DNA, the CDR3 is TGTGCCAGCAGTCGCTCAGGGAGGTGGGCCGGAGAAGGGCAGTATTTT. Amino acids: CASSRSGRWAGEGQYF.

This clonotype was detected once. CDR3 region: CASSYSFPGHSNQPQHF. The DNA for the CDR3 is TGTGCCAGCAGTTACTCGTTCCCAGGACATAGCAATCAGCCCCAGCATTTT. The chain recombines TRBV6-5 with TRBJ1-5, with TRBD1 as a possible D gene (5 bases). Trimming took 0 bases from V and 0 from J, leaving 12 bases between them. Germline V lookup: CDR1 MNHEY, CDR2 SVGAGI. CDR3 length: 17 residues.

The CDR3 nucleotides are TGCGCCAGCAGCCAAGTAGGGGGGAAGGGCGAGCAGTACGTC. This encodes CASSQVGGKGEQYV. V and J are TRBV4-1 and TRBJ2-7, with D perhaps matching TRBD1 or TRBD2 (6 bases each). Per the germline V gene, CDR1 is MGHRA and CDR2 is YSYEKL. V shed 1 base and J shed 6 bases, with 13 bases lying between them. This CDR3 contains 14 residues.